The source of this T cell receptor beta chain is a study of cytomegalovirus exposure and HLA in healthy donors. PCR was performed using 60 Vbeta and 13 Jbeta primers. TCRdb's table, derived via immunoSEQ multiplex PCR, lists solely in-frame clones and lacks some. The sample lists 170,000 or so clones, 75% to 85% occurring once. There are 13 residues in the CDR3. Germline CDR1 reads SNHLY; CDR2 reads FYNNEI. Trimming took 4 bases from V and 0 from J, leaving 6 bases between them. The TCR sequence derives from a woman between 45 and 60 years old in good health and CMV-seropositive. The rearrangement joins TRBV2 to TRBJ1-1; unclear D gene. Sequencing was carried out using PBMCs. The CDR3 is CASSGHMNTEAFF. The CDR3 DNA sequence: TGTGCCAGCAGTGGTCACATGAACACTGAAGCTTTCTTT.